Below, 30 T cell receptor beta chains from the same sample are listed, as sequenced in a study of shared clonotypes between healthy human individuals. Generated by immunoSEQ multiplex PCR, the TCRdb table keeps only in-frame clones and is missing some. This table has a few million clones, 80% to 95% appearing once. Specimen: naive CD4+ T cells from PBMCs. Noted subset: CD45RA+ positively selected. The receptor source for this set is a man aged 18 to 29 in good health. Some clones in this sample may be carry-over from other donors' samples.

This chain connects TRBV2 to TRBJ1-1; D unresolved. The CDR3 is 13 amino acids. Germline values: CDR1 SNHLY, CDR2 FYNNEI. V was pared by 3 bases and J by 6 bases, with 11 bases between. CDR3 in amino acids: CASSDESLAEAFF. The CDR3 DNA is TGTGCCAGCAGTGACGAGTCCTTGGCTGAAGCTTTCTTT.

The CDR3 region is CASMGRGSGANVLTF. DNA for the CDR3: TGTGCCAGCATGGGAAGGGGGTCTGGGGCCAACGTCCTGACTTTC. V and J are TRBV6-1 and TRBJ2-6; maybe TRBD1 (6 bases). Germline CDR1 MNHNS, CDR2 SASEGT. There are 15 residues in the CDR3. Trimming stripped 7 bases from V and 1 base from J, with 11 bases between.

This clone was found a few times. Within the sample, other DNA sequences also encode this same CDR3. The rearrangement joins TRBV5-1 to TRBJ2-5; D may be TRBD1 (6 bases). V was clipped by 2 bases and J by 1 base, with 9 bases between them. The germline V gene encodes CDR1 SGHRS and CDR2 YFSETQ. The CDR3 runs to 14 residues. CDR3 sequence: CASSLQGFQETQYF. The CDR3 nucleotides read TGCGCCAGCAGCTTACAGGGCTTCCAAGAGACCCAGTACTTC.

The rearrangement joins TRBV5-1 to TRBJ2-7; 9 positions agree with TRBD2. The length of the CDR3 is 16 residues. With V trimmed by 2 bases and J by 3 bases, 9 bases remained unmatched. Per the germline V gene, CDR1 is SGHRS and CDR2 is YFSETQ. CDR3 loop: CASSFNSGRTNYEQYF. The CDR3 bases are TGCGCCAGCAGCTTCAATAGCGGGAGAACTAACTACGAGCAGTACTTC.

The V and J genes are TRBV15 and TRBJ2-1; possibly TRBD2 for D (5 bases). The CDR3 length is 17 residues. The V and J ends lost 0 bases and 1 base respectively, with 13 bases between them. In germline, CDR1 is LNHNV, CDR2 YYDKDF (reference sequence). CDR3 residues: CATSRDTWERSYNEQFF. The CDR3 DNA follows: TGTGCCACCAGCAGAGATACGTGGGAGCGATCCTACAATGAGCAGTTCTTC.

The CDR3 protein is CASSQTAGYTF. CDR3 nucleotide sequence: TGTGCCAGCAGTCAGACAGCTGGCTACACCTTC. The chain carries TRBV28 and TRBJ1-2; D might be TRBD1 (5 bases). The germline CDR1 and CDR2 sequences are MDHEN and SYDVKM. The V end was cut by 5 bases, the J end by 7 bases, with 8 bases between. CDR3 length: 11 amino acids.

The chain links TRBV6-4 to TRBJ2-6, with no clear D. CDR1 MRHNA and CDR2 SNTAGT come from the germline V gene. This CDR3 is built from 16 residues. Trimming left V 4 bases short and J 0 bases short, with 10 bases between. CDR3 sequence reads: CASSASLRSGANVLTF. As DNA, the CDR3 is TGTGCCAGCAGTGCGTCCCTGCGCTCTGGGGCCAACGTCCTGACTTTC.

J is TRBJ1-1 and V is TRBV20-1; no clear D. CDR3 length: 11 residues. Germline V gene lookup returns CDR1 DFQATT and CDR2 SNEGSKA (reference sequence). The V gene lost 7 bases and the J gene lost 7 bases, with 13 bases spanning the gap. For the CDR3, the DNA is TGCAGTGGAGCTCGGACGGGTGAAGCTTTCTTT. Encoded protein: CSGARTGEAFF.

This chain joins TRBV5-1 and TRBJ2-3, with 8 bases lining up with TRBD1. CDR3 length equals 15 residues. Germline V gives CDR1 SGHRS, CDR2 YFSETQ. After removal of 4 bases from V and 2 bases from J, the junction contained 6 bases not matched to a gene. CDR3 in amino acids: CASSIDRGFTDTQYF. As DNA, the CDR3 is TGCGCCAGCAGCATCGACAGGGGTTTCACAGATACGCAGTATTTT.

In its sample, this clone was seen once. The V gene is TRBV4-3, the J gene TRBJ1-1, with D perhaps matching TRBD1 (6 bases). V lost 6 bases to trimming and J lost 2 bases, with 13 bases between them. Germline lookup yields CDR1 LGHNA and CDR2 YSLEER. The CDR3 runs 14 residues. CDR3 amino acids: CASRPGEKNTEAFF. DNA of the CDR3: TGCGCCAGCAGACCAGGGGAGAAAAACACTGAAGCTTTCTTT.

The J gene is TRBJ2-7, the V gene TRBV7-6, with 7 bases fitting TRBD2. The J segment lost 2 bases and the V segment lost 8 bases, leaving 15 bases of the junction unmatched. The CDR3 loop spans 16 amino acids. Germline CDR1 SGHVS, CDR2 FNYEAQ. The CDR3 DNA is TGTGCCAGCTCCGTTGGCGGGGCGGGAGCACCCTACGAGCAGTACTTC. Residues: CASSVGGAGAPYEQYF.

The CDR3 reads CASSFTSGSYEQFF. The CDR3 coding sequence is TGTGCCAGCAGTTTTACTAGCGGGAGTTATGAGCAGTTCTTC. The chain has TRBV27 and TRBJ2-1, with 11 bases lining up with TRBD2. Germline V gene lookup returns CDR1 MNHEY and CDR2 SMNVEV (reference sequence). The CDR3 has 14 residues. J gave up 8 bases and V 3 bases, and 3 bases lay outside the gene matches.

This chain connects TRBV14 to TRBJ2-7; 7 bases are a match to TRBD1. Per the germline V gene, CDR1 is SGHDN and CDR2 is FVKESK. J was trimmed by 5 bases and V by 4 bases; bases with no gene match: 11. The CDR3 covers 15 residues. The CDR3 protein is CASSPRQGFYHEQYF. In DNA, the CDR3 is TGTGCCAGCAGCCCTCGACAGGGCTTCTATCACGAGCAGTACTTC. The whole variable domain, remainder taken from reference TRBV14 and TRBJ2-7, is EAGVTQFPSHSVIEKGQTVTLRCDPISGHDNLYWYRRVMGKEIKFLLHFVKESKQDESGMPNNRFLAERTGGTYSTLKVQPAELEDSGVYFCASSPRQGFYHEQYFGPGTRLTVT.

The CDR3 DNA is TGTGCCAGCAGTTTATCTCCCCATGCTAGCGGGAGCTATGAGACCCAGTACTTC. Protein sequence: CASSLSPHASGSYETQYF. The chain recombines TRBV28 with TRBJ2-5; 10 positions match TRBD2. The germline V gene has CDR1 MDHEN and CDR2 SYDVKM. J gave up 5 bases and V 1 base, and 13 bases lay outside the gene matches. The CDR3 length is 18 residues.

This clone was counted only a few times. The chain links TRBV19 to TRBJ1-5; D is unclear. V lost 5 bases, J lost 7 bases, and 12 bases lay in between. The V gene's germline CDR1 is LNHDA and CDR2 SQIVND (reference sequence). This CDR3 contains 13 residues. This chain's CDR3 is CASSGGRTQPQHF. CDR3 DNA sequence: TGTGCCAGTAGTGGCGGGAGGACCCAGCCCCAGCATTTT.

CDR3 amino acids: CASSPESSGANVLTF. The CDR3, as DNA: TGTGCCAGCAGTCCGGAGTCCTCTGGGGCCAACGTCCTGACTTTC. This sequence joins TRBV2 and TRBJ2-6; no clear D. Germline V gives CDR1 SNHLY, CDR2 FYNNEI. The CDR3 runs to 15 residues. Trimming shortened V by 5 bases and J by 0 bases, and 8 bases separated the two germline ends.

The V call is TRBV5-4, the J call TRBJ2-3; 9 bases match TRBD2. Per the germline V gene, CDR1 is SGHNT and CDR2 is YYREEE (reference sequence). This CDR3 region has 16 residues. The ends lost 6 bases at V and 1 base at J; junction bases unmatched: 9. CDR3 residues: CASTPRGGAGTDTQYF. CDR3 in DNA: TGTGCCAGCACCCCGCGGGGGGGAGCGGGCACAGATACGCAGTATTTT.

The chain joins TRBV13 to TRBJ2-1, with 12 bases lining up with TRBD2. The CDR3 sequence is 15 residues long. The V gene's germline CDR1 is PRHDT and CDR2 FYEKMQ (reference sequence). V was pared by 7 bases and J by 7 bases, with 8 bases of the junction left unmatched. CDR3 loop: CASTLTSGRPNEQFF. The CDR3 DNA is TGTGCCAGCACCCTTACTAGCGGGAGGCCGAATGAGCAGTTCTTC.

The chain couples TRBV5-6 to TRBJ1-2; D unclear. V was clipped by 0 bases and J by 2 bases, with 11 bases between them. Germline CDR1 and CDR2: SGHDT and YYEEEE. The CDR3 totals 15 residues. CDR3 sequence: CASSLGQTQNYGYTF. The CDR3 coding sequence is TGTGCCAGCAGCTTGGGCCAGACTCAGAACTATGGCTACACCTTC.

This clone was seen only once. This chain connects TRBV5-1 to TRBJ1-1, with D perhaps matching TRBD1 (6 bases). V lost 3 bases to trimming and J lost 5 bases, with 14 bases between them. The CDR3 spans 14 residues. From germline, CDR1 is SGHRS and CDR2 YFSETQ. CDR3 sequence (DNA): TGCGCCAGCAGCTCAATCGGGGGCGGAACTGAAGCTTTCTTT. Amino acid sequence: CASSSIGGGTEAFF.

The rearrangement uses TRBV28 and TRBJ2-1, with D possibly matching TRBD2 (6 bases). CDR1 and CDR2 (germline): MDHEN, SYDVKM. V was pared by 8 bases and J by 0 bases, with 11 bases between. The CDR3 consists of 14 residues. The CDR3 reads CASAPGGSYNEQFF. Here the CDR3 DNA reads TGTGCCAGCGCCCCCGGGGGCTCCTACAATGAGCAGTTCTTC.

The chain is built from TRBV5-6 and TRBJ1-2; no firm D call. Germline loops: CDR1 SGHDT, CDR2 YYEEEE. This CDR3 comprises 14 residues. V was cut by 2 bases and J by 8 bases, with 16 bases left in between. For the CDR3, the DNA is TGTGCCAGCAGCTTTGGACGCCAGGTGGGGGGCTACACCTTC. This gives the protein CASSFGRQVGGYTF.

The CDR3 region is CASRKPGQTTGELFF. The CDR3 DNA is TGTGCCAGCAGGAAACCGGGACAAACAACTGGGGAGCTGTTTTTT. This chain connects TRBV6-5 to TRBJ2-2; TRBD1 is a possible D gene (6 bases). CDR3 length equals 15 residues. Trimming took off 6 bases at V and 8 bases at J, with 19 bases between the two ends. Germline V gives CDR1 MNHEY, CDR2 SVGAGI.

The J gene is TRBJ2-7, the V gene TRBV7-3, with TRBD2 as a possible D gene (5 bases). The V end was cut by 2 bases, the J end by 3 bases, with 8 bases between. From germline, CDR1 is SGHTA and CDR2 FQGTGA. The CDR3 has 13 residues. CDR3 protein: CASSLYGNYEQYF. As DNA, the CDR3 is TGTGCCAGCAGCTTATACGGGAACTACGAGCAGTACTTC.

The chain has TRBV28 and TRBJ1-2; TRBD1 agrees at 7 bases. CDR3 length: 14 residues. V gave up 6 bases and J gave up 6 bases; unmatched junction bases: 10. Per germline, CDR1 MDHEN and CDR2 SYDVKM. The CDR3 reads CASSLTGSRDGYTF. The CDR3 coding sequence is TGTGCCAGCAGCCTGACAGGGAGCCGTGATGGCTACACCTTC.

CDR3 amino acids: CASSATGAWEKLFF. The DNA for the CDR3 is TGTGCCAGCAGTGCGACAGGGGCGTGGGAAAAACTGTTTTTT. The chain carries TRBV6-1 and TRBJ1-4, with 8 nucleotides matching TRBD1. This CDR3 is 14 amino acids long. The germline V gene encodes CDR1 MNHNS and CDR2 SASEGT. V shed 4 bases and J 8 bases; nucleotides not matched to a gene: 6.

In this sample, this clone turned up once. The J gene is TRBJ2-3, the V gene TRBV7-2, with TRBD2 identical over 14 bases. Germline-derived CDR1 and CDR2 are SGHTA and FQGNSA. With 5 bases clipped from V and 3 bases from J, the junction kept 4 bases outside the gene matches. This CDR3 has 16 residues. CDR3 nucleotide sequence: TGTGCCAGCAGCGCCGGACTAGCGGGAGGTACAGATACGCAGTATTTT. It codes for CASSAGLAGGTDTQYF. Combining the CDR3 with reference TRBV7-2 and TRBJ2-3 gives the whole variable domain GAGVSQSPSNKVTEKGKDVELRCDPISGHTALYWYRQSLGQGLEFLIYFQGNSAPDKSGLPSDRFSAERTGGSVSTLTIQRTQQEDSAVYLCASSAGLAGGTDTQYFGPGTRLTVL.

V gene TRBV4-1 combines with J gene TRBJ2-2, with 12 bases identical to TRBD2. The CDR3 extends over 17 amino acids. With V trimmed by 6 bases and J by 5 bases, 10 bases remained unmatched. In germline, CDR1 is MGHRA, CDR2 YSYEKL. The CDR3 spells CASRETKGLAGTGELFF. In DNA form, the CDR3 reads TGCGCCAGCAGAGAGACGAAGGGACTAGCGGGTACCGGGGAGCTGTTTTTT.

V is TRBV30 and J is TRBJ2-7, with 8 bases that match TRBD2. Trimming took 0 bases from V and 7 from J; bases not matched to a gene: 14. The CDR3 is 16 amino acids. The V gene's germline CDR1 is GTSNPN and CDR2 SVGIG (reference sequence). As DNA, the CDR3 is TGTGCCTGGAGTGTTGCCCGGGGGGGTGTAGTACGGGAGCAGTACTTC. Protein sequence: CAWSVARGGVVREQYF. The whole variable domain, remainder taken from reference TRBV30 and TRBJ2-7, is SQTIHQWPATLVQPVGSPLSLECTVEGTSNPNLYWYRQAAGRGLQLLFYSVGIGQISSEVPQNLSASRPQDRQFILSSKKLLLSDSGFYLCAWSVARGGVVREQYFGPGTRLTVT.

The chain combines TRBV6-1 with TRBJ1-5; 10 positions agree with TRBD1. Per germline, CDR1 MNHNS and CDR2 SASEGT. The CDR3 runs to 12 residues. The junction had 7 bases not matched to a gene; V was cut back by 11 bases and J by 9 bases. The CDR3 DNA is TGTGCCTCTTGGACAGGGGGTAGGCCCCAGCATTTT. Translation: CASWTGGRPQHF.